Listed here are 10 T cell receptor beta chains from one sample, sequenced in a study of response to subunit inactivated influenza vaccine. TCRdb used MiXCR to reprocess the RT-PCR reads, holding one entry per CDR3 protein. The data show hundreds of thousands of distinct CDR3 sequences, 10% to 15% seen once. Sequences were derived from PBMCs from blood, sampled about 40 days after vaccination. These receptors were taken from a man aged 50 to 60 who received an inactivated influenza vaccine.

This clonotype was counted a few times. The J gene is TRBJ2-5, the V gene TRBV7-2; the D gene is possibly TRBD1 (6 bases). V was shortened by 1 base and J by 7 bases, with 13 bases between the two germline ends. Germline loops: CDR1 SGHTA, CDR2 FQGNSA. This CDR3 is built from 14 residues. CDR3 coding DNA: TGTGCCAGCAGCTTAGACCAGGGGCAGGTGACCCAGTACTTC. Translating gives CASSLDQGQVTQYF.

The rearrangement links TRBV29-1 to TRBJ2-7, with 11 bases identical to TRBD2. The ends lost 6 bases at V and 3 bases at J; junction bases unmatched: 7. This CDR3 has 14 amino acids. Germline CDR1 SQVTM, CDR2 ANQGSEA. The CDR3 sequence is CSVKTSGSVYEQYF. The DNA of the CDR3 is TGCAGCGTGAAAACTAGCGGGAGCGTCTACGAGCAGTACTTC.

The chain's CDR3 is CASSYERDWGDYEQYF. CDR3 bases: TGTGCCAGCAGTTACGAGCGGGATTGGGGGGACTACGAGCAGTACTTC. V is TRBV6-5 and J is TRBJ2-7; TRBD2 aligns across 7 bases. CDR3 length: 16 amino acids. The germline V gene encodes CDR1 MNHEY and CDR2 SVGAGI. Trimming took 2 bases from V and 3 from J; bases not matched to a gene: 10.

This clonotype was counted between two and nine times. CDR3 in DNA: TGTGCCAGCAGTTACTCAGGGGGCGTGGAGACCCAGTACTTC. It encodes CASSYSGGVETQYF. This chain joins TRBV6-2 or TRBV6-3 and TRBJ2-5; 7 bases line up with TRBD1. The V segment lost 0 bases and the J segment 5 bases; nucleotides outside the gene matches: 3. The CDR3 spans 14 residues. Germline CDR1 MNHEY, CDR2 SVGEGT.

This clonotype was picked up many times. This chain uses TRBV20-1 with TRBJ2-2, with D uncertain. Germline loops: CDR1 DFQATT, CDR2 SNEGSKA (reference sequence). The length of the CDR3 is 13 residues. V gave up 2 bases and J gave up 1 base, with 5 bases separating them. DNA of the CDR3: TGCAGTGCTAGAAACGGGAACACCGGGGAGCTGTTTTTT. It yields the protein CSARNGNTGELFF.

This clonotype was seen many times. The rearrangement links TRBV12-3 or TRBV12-4 to TRBJ1-2, with no clear D. The CDR3 covers 15 residues. Deletions cut 5 bases from V and 7 bases from J, with 20 bases between. CDR3 DNA sequence: TGTGCCAGCAGTCCCCGCCCGACCGATCTCGGTGGCTACACCTTC. Translating gives CASSPRPTDLGGYTF.

In regard to this clonotype: This may be a read error, as it is one base from a much larger clone. The gene calls are TRBV6-2 or TRBV6-3 and TRBJ2-1; D remains unclear. Per the germline V gene, CDR1 is MNHEY and CDR2 is SVGEGT. The CDR3 totals 17 residues. The CDR3 sequence is CASSYLPADYSFNEQFF. CDR3 nucleotide sequence: TGTGCCAGCAGTTACTTACCCGCTGATTACTCCTTCAATGAGCAGTTCTTC.

CDR3 sequence: CASSPIPGTGGTGANVLTF. The DNA of the CDR3 is TGTGCCAGCAGTCCCATCCCCGGGACAGGGGGCACTGGGGCCAACGTCCTGACTTTC. The chain couples TRBV6-2 or TRBV6-3 to TRBJ2-6, with 12 bases fitting TRBD1. The CDR3 has 19 amino acids. Germline CDR1 MNHEY, CDR2 SVGEGT. V shed 5 bases and J 2 bases; nucleotides not matched to a gene: 10.

This clonotype occurred many times. This chain uses TRBV5-6 with TRBJ1-5; D unresolved. CDR3 length equals 14 residues. Looked up from germline, CDR1 is SGHDT and CDR2 is YYEEEE. V dropped 2 bases and J dropped 7 bases, with 13 bases sitting between them. This CDR3 is CASSFGQAGQPQHF. Here the CDR3 DNA reads TGTGCCAGCAGCTTCGGCCAGGCGGGACAGCCCCAGCATTTT.

The chain recombines TRBV10-3 with TRBJ2-1, with 12 bases aligning to TRBD2. In germline, CDR1 is ENHRY, CDR2 SYGVKD. Germline trimming cut 2 bases from V and 14 bases from J; bases unmatched to any gene: 7. This CDR3 spans 14 amino acids. The CDR3 DNA reads TGTGCCATCAGTGAGGTACTAGCGGGGGGAGATGAGTTCTTC. It is translated as CAISEVLAGGDEFF.